Shown below are 22 T cell receptor beta chains from a single sample sequenced in a study of T cells in Graves' hyperthyroidism and ophthalmopathy. TCR beta CDR3 regions were amplified from RNA transcripts. TCR CDR3 regions were first amplified by RT-PCR with HTBI primers. TCRdb independently ran MiXCR on the multiplex PCR reads; one entry per CDR3 protein. This table holds hundreds of thousands of distinct CDR3 sequences, roughly 18% found once. The sample consisted of blood. The source is a man in his forties with Graves' hyperthyroidism.

This clonotype was seen ten or more times. The chain joins TRBV6-1 to TRBJ1-2, with D uncertain. The germline CDR1 and CDR2 sequences are MNHNS and SASEGT. The CDR3 is made up of 15 amino acids. V lost 2 bases, J lost 0 bases, and 10 bases lay in between. CDR3 nucleotide sequence: TGTGCCAGCAGTGAACAAGGCGGACCTAACTATGGCTACACCTTC. Translation gives CASSEQGGPNYGYTF.

In its sample, this clonotype was seen a few times. V and J are TRBV14 and TRBJ2-5; 9 positions match TRBD1. Germline CDR1 reads SGHDN; CDR2 reads FVKESK. Trimming took 2 bases from V and 0 from J; bases not matched to a gene: 4. CDR3 size: 16 residues. The CDR3 protein is CASSQYRGLYQETQYF. CDR3 nucleotide sequence: TGTGCCAGCAGCCAATACAGGGGGCTGTACCAAGAGACCCAGTACTTC.

Ten or more counts support this clonotype. The chain is built from TRBV2 and TRBJ2-3; D is perhaps TRBD1 or TRBD2 (7 bases each). In germline, CDR1 is SNHLY, CDR2 FYNNEI. Trimming left V 5 bases short and J 2 bases short, with 14 bases between. The CDR3 length is 15 residues. CDR3 in DNA: TGTGCCAGCAGTAACGACAGGGACTACACAGATACGCAGTATTTT. It encodes CASSNDRDYTDTQYF.

This clonotype showed up many times. The chain has TRBV2 and TRBJ1-1, with D tentatively TRBD1 (5 bases). V lost 1 base to trimming and J lost 5 bases, with 11 bases between them. From germline, CDR1 is SNHLY and CDR2 FYNNEI. The CDR3 totals 14 residues. The CDR3 protein is CASSEESGYTEAFF. DNA for the CDR3: TGTGCCAGCAGTGAAGAGTCAGGGTATACTGAAGCTTTCTTT.

This clonotype came up a few times. The chain links TRBV19 to TRBJ2-1; 15 nucleotides agree with TRBD2. The germline V gene encodes CDR1 LNHDA and CDR2 SQIVND (reference sequence). V shed 5 bases, J shed 8 bases, and the junction held 10 bases outside the gene matches. This CDR3 contains 17 residues. In DNA form, the CDR3 reads TGTGCCAGTAGTCTCGGACTAGCGGGGGGGCTTGTCTATGAGCAGTTCTTC. The encoded protein is CASSLGLAGGLVYEQFF.

This clonotype was picked up many times. The chain recombines TRBV24-1 with TRBJ2-2; the match to TRBD1 covers 8 bases. J was trimmed by 1 base and V by 3 bases; bases with no gene match: 3. This CDR3 is 16 amino acids long. Germline CDR1 is KGHDR and CDR2 is SFDVKD. CDR3 sequence reads: CATSDPGTGNTGELFF. CDR3 DNA: TGTGCCACCAGTGATCCGGGGACAGGGAACACCGGGGAGCTGTTTTTT.

The chain combines TRBV20-1 with TRBJ1-1; tentative D call: TRBD1 (6 bases). Germline CDR1 DFQATT, CDR2 SNEGSKA (reference sequence). The CDR3 is 12 residues long. V was pared by 3 bases and J by 7 bases, with 12 bases between. The CDR3 DNA follows: TGCAGTGCTAGTACGGGGGCAGGTGAAGCTTTCTTT. Translation gives CSASTGAGEAFF.

This clonotype was detected a few times. This rearrangement joins TRBV20-1 to TRBJ1-1, with a tentative D call TRBD1 (5 bases). CDR1 is DFQATT and CDR2 is SNEGSKA in the germline V gene (reference sequence). Trimming took 0 bases from V and 9 from J, leaving 11 bases between them. The CDR3 totals 12 residues. The CDR3 region has the DNA TGCAGTGCTAGAGAATGGACACAACAAGCTTTCTTT. This codes for CSAREWTQQAFF.

There are many counts of this clonotype. The chain links TRBV11-3 to TRBJ2-3; D is unresolved. This CDR3 region has 16 residues. V was pared by 1 base and J by 0 bases, with 11 bases between. From germline, CDR1 is SGHNT and CDR2 YENEEA. CDR3 amino acids: CASSLVIAASTDTQYF. In DNA form, the CDR3 reads TGTGCCAGCAGCTTAGTTATTGCGGCTAGCACAGATACGCAGTATTTT.

The table lists this clonotype with a few counts. At one of its ends the junction is not consistent with the germline gene, which may arise from a read error. V gene TRBV7-7 combines with J gene TRBJ2-2; 7 nucleotides agree with TRBD1. The germline gives CDR1 SSHAT, CDR2 FNYEAQ (reference sequence). The CDR3 covers 16 residues. The chain's CDR3 is CASSPQGGPNTGELFF. The DNA for the CDR3 is TGTGCTAGCAGCCCACAAGGGGGCCCGAACACCGGGGAGCTGTTTTTT. The complete variable domain, with remaining parts taken from reference TRBV7-7 and TRBJ2-2, reads GAGVSQSPRYKVTKRGQDVTLRCDPISSHATLYWYQQALGQGPEFLTYFNYEAQPDKSGLPSDRFSAERPEGSISTLTIQRTEQRDSAMYRCASSPQGGPNTGELFFGEGSRLTVL.

The chain is built from TRBV25-1 and TRBJ2-7; no clear D. The CDR3 runs 11 residues. Trimming removed 7 bases at V and 3 bases at J, with 7 bases between. The germline CDR1 and CDR2 sequences are MGHDK and SYGVNS. For the CDR3, the DNA is TGTGCCAGCATGGTTGGCTACGAGCAGTACTTC. Encoded protein: CASMVGYEQYF.

Ten or more counts support this clonotype. This rearrangement joins TRBV28 to TRBJ2-1; 9 bases are a match to TRBD1. Losses at the gene ends were 6 bases for V and 7 bases for J; bases not matched to a gene: 4. CDR3 length equals 13 residues. The V gene's germline CDR1 is MDHEN and CDR2 SYDVKM. The CDR3 spells CASSLGQGNEQFF. CDR3 DNA: TGTGCCAGCAGCTTAGGACAGGGGAATGAGCAGTTCTTC.

This clonotype has a count of ten or more. V is TRBV5-1 and J is TRBJ2-3; 8 bases map to TRBD2. V lost 0 bases to trimming and J lost 4 bases; unmatched junction nucleotides: 7. CDR1 is SGHRS and CDR2 is YFSETQ in the germline V gene. The CDR3 covers 16 residues. The CDR3 loop reads CASSLASGGQADTQYF. Written as DNA, the CDR3 is TGCGCCAGCAGCTTGGCCTCGGGGGGGCAAGCAGATACGCAGTATTTT.

The table lists this clonotype with a few counts. The rearrangement links TRBV29-1 to TRBJ1-1; D is possibly TRBD1 (5 bases). The V gene's germline CDR1 is SQVTM and CDR2 ANQGSEA. The ends were cut back, 6 bases at V and 0 bases at J, with 20 bases in the middle. The CDR3 runs 16 residues. CDR3 region: CSVAAGTVALNTEAFF. In DNA, the CDR3 is TGCAGCGTCGCCGCCGGGACGGTAGCTTTGAACACTGAAGCTTTCTTT.

This clonotype has only a few counts. CDR3 sequence reads: CASSQDREETQYF. The CDR3 DNA reads TGTGCCAGTAGTCAGGACAGGGAAGAGACCCAGTACTTC. The chain employs TRBV19 and TRBJ2-5, with 8 bases fitting TRBD1. The CDR3 runs 13 residues. Looked up from germline, CDR1 is LNHDA and CDR2 is SQIVND (reference sequence). V was pared by 5 bases and J by 3 bases, with 2 bases of the junction left unmatched. Filled out from reference TRBV19 and TRBJ2-5, the complete variable domain reads DGGITQSPKYLFRKEGQNVTLSCEQNLNHDAMYWYRQDPGQGLRLIYYSQIVNDFQKGDIAEGYSVSREKKESFPLTVTSAQKNPTAFYLCASSQDREETQYFGPGTRLLVL.

This clonotype has a handful of counts. This sequence joins TRBV29-1 and TRBJ1-1; D is unclear. The CDR3 contains 13 residues. V dropped 4 bases and J dropped 1 base, with 10 bases sitting between them. Germline V gene lookup returns CDR1 SQVTM and CDR2 ANQGSEA. This CDR3 is CSVGVRRNTEAFF. In nucleotides, the CDR3 is TGCAGCGTTGGGGTCCGGCGGAACACTGAAGCTTTCTTT.

The rearrangement uses TRBV5-1 and TRBJ2-1; TRBD1 might be the D (5 bases). Germline CDR1 reads SGHRS; CDR2 reads YFSETQ. V was shortened by 0 bases and J by 4 bases, with 11 bases between the two germline ends. The CDR3 has 15 amino acids. CDR3 loop: CASSLAPGNYNEQFF. Here the CDR3 DNA reads TGCGCCAGCAGCTTGGCGCCAGGGAATTACAATGAGCAGTTCTTC.

This clonotype was picked up many times. V gene TRBV7-9 combines with J gene TRBJ2-1; D is ambiguous. Looked up from germline, CDR1 is SEHNR and CDR2 is FQNEAQ (reference sequence). V lost 7 bases and J lost 7, with 20 bases in between. The CDR3 length is 15 residues. The CDR3, as DNA: TGTGCCAGCATACGCTGGGCTAGTTCTGGAAATGAGCAGTTCTTC. It encodes CASIRWASSGNEQFF.

This clonotype was observed many times. V usage is TRBV6-4 and J usage is TRBJ2-3; TRBD1 matches at 7 bases. The CDR3 is made up of 14 amino acids. CDR1 is MRHNA, CDR2 SNTAGT, per germline. V lost 4 bases, J lost 3 bases, and 4 bases stayed unmatched. DNA for the CDR3: TGTGCCAGCAGTGTTATACAGGGGACAGATACGCAGTATTTT. Translated, it gives CASSVIQGTDTQYF.

This clonotype occurred many times. V usage is TRBV20-1 and J usage is TRBJ1-5; no definite D call. With 4 bases removed from V and 6 bases from J, the gap between germline ends came to 10 bases. Germline V gene sequence: CDR1 DFQATT, CDR2 SNEGSKA (reference sequence). The CDR3 loop spans 12 amino acids. The chain's CDR3 is CSANLLGQPQHF. In nucleotides, the CDR3 is TGCAGTGCTAATTTGCTTGGTCAGCCCCAGCATTTT.

In its sample, this clonotype was seen a few times. The rearrangement uses TRBV4-2 and TRBJ1-2; TRBD1 agrees at 8 bases. The CDR3 covers 15 residues. The germline CDR1 and CDR2 sequences are LGHNA and YNFKEQ. J gave up 5 bases and V 4 bases, and 9 bases lay outside the gene matches. The CDR3 bases are TGTGCCAGCAGCCCTCGGACAGGGAATCGGTATGGCTACACCTTC. Translated: CASSPRTGNRYGYTF.

This clonotype showed up many times. J is TRBJ1-1 and V is TRBV5-1; TRBD1 is a possible D gene (5 bases). CDR1 is SGHRS, CDR2 YFSETQ, per germline. Trimming stripped 2 bases from V and 2 bases from J, with 13 bases between. This CDR3 has 15 amino acids. CDR3 bases: TGCGCCAGCAGCTTACTTGGGGCAGCTAACACTGAAGCTTTCTTT. The encoded protein is CASSLLGAANTEAFF.